These T cell receptor beta chains were read from a single sample in a study of vaccination and CD4 T cells after COVID-19. These receptors are not linked to any known antigen. Each CDR3 protein is one row after TCRdb ran MiXCR on the PCR reads. The data contain over 15,000 distinct CDR3 sequences, 44% of them singletons. The sequenced material came from CD4+ T cells from blood, cultured in vitro. These receptors were collected from a human donor who had recovered from COVID-19. The CDR3 runs from the conserved cysteine through the conserved F or W. A D gene is named only where the DNA matches it firmly. Expanded clones get a size class; other rows say once, few or many, or leave the size out.

clone_size: .; v_call: TRBV7-2; d_call: TRBD2; cdr3_length: 15; j_call: TRBJ2-4; cdr3_aa: CASTPGGTSGNIQYF; cdr3_nt: TGTGCCAGCACGCCTGGCGGGACTAGCGGCAACATTCAGTACTTC
clone_size: .; v_call: TRBV6-1; d_call: TRBD1; cdr3_length: 15; j_call: TRBJ2-7; cdr3_aa: CASSDPGQPPYEQYF; cdr3_nt: TGTGCCAGCAGTGACCCGGGACAGCCACCCTACGAGCAGTACTTC
clone_size: .; v_call: TRBV29-1; d_call: TRBD1; cdr3_length: 15; j_call: TRBJ2-2; cdr3_aa: CSVEGGQGNTGELFF; cdr3_nt: TGCAGCGTTGAAGGTGGACAGGGGAACACCGGGGAGCTGTTTTTT
clone_size: .; v_call: TRBV20-1; d_call: TRBD2; cdr3_length: 15; j_call: TRBJ2-5; cdr3_aa: CSARSEREIEETQYF; cdr3_nt: TGCAGTGCTAGAAGTGAGCGGGAAATTGAAGAGACCCAGTACTTC
clone_size: .; v_call: TRBV30; d_call: TRBD1; cdr3_length: 18; j_call: TRBJ1-5; cdr3_aa: CAWSVGTGGVNSNQPQHF; cdr3_nt: TGTGCCTGGAGTGTGGGGACAGGGGGCGTAAATAGCAATCAGCCCCAGCATTTT
clone_size: .; v_call: TRBV28; d_call: .; cdr3_length: 15; j_call: TRBJ2-6; cdr3_aa: CASSRGGAGANVLTF; cdr3_nt: TGTGCCAGCAGTCGTGGGGGTGCTGGGGCCAACGTCCTGACTTTC
clone_size: few; v_call: TRBV27; d_call: TRBD1; cdr3_length: 16; j_call: TRBJ1-5; cdr3_aa: CASRETGMVVNQPQHF; cdr3_nt: TGTGCCAGCAGAGAGACAGGGATGGTTGTAAATCAGCCCCAGCATTTT
clone_size: once; v_call: TRBV19; d_call: .; cdr3_length: 14; j_call: TRBJ2-7; cdr3_aa: CASSRGQNSYEQYF; cdr3_nt: TGTGCCAGTAGTCGCGGACAGAACTCCTACGAGCAGTACTTC
clone_size: .; v_call: TRBV7-9; d_call: TRBD2; cdr3_length: 17; j_call: TRBJ2-3; cdr3_aa: CASSSRVSGRGADTQYF; cdr3_nt: TGTGCCAGCAGCTCCCGGGTGAGCGGGAGGGGTGCAGATACGCAGTATTTT
clone_size: few; v_call: TRBV2; d_call: .; cdr3_length: 14; j_call: TRBJ2-7; cdr3_aa: CASLGSPFTYEQYF; cdr3_nt: TGTGCCAGTCTCGGCTCCCCCTTCACCTACGAGCAGTACTTC
clone_size: medium-sized; v_call: TRBV28; d_call: .; cdr3_length: 11; j_call: TRBJ2-1; cdr3_aa: CASTALGEKFF; cdr3_nt: TGTGCCAGCACCGCATTAGGGGAGAAGTTCTTC
clone_size: .; v_call: TRBV30; d_call: .; cdr3_length: 16; j_call: TRBJ1-5; cdr3_aa: CAWSVRKSRGNQPQHF; cdr3_nt: TGTGCCTGGAGTGTACGAAAGAGCAGGGGCAATCAGCCCCAGCATTTT
clone_size: few; v_call: TRBV20-1; d_call: .; cdr3_length: 12; j_call: TRBJ1-5; cdr3_aa: CSVLSGNQPQHF; cdr3_nt: TGCAGTGTTTTATCGGGCAATCAGCCCCAGCATTTT
clone_size: .; v_call: TRBV15; d_call: TRBD1; cdr3_length: 12; j_call: TRBJ2-7; cdr3_aa: CATSRDYRGLHF; cdr3_nt: TGTGCCACCAGCAGAGACTACAGGGGCCTCCACTTC
clone_size: few; v_call: TRBV20-1; d_call: TRBD1; cdr3_length: 16; j_call: TRBJ1-1; cdr3_aa: CSARRAGTGVLTEAFF; cdr3_nt: TGCAGTGCTAGACGAGCCGGGACAGGGGTTCTGACTGAAGCTTTCTTT
clone_size: .; v_call: TRBV20-1; d_call: TRBD2; cdr3_length: 15; j_call: TRBJ2-3; cdr3_aa: CSAPNRAGGTDTQYF; cdr3_nt: TGCAGTGCCCCAAATCGAGCGGGGGGCACAGATACGCAGTATTTT
clone_size: .; v_call: TRBV5-1; d_call: TRBD1; cdr3_length: 15; j_call: TRBJ2-7; cdr3_aa: CASSTGTGVTYEQYF; cdr3_nt: TGCGCCAGCAGCACCGGGACAGGGGTAACCTACGAGCAGTACTTC
clone_size: .; v_call: TRBV7-3; d_call: TRBD2; cdr3_length: 16; j_call: TRBJ2-3; cdr3_aa: CASSWQTSGSTDTQYF; cdr3_nt: TGTGCCAGCAGCTGGCAGACTAGCGGCTCCACAGATACGCAGTATTTT
clone_size: few; v_call: TRBV28; d_call: .; cdr3_length: 17; j_call: TRBJ1-3; cdr3_aa: CASRQGGGIRPGNTIYF; cdr3_nt: TGTGCCAGCAGACAAGGAGGGGGTATACGACCCGGGAACACCATATATTTT
clone_size: .; v_call: TRBV4-1; d_call: .; cdr3_length: 15; j_call: TRBJ2-2; cdr3_aa: CASSRPGGPTGELFF; cdr3_nt: TGCGCCAGCAGCCGTCCGGGCGGTCCAACCGGGGAGCTGTTTTTT
clone_size: few; v_call: TRBV15; d_call: .; cdr3_length: 12; j_call: TRBJ2-2; cdr3_aa: CATSRDYRELFF; cdr3_nt: TGTGCCACCAGCAGAGATTACCGGGAGCTGTTTTTT
clone_size: .; v_call: TRBV4-1; d_call: TRBD1; cdr3_length: 16; j_call: TRBJ2-7; cdr3_aa: CASSHLGQGGIYEQYF; cdr3_nt: TGCGCCAGCAGCCACCTAGGACAGGGTGGGATATACGAGCAGTACTTC
clone_size: few; v_call: TRBV27; d_call: TRBD1; cdr3_length: 15; j_call: TRBJ1-1; cdr3_aa: CASRTLTGRDTEAFF; cdr3_nt: TGTGCCAGCAGGACCTTGACAGGGAGGGACACTGAAGCTTTCTTT
clone_size: .; v_call: TRBV12-3/TRBV12-4; d_call: .; cdr3_length: 14; j_call: TRBJ1-2; cdr3_aa: CASSLGRRPYGYTF; cdr3_nt: TGTGCCAGCAGTCTCGGACGGCGGCCCTATGGCTACACCTTC
clone_size: .; v_call: TRBV27; d_call: .; cdr3_length: 12; j_call: TRBJ2-1; cdr3_aa: CASSSNYREQFF; cdr3_nt: TGTGCCAGCAGTTCAAATTACCGCGAGCAGTTCTTC
clone_size: .; v_call: TRBV12-3/TRBV12-4; d_call: TRBD2; cdr3_length: 17; j_call: TRBJ2-1; cdr3_aa: CASSSGGGGPSYNEQFF; cdr3_nt: TGTGCCAGCAGTTCCGGGGGCGGGGGGCCCTCCTACAATGAGCAGTTCTTC
clone_size: few; v_call: TRBV30; d_call: .; cdr3_length: 14; j_call: TRBJ1-6; cdr3_aa: CAWSVNGANSPLHF; cdr3_nt: TGTGCCTGGAGTGTAAACGGAGCTAATTCACCCCTCCACTTT
clone_size: few; v_call: TRBV20-1; d_call: .; cdr3_length: 14; j_call: TRBJ2-5; cdr3_aa: CSAREQGSQETQYF; cdr3_nt: TGCAGTGCTAGAGAACAAGGGAGTCAAGAGACCCAGTACTTC
clone_size: few; v_call: TRBV7-2; d_call: TRBD2; cdr3_length: 16; j_call: TRBJ2-7; cdr3_aa: CASSSQTSGRTYEQYF; cdr3_nt: TGTGCCAGCAGCTCTCAGACTAGCGGGAGGACCTACGAGCAGTACTTC
clone_size: once; v_call: TRBV11-2; d_call: .; cdr3_length: 14; j_call: TRBJ1-5; cdr3_aa: CASSLASGDQPQHF; cdr3_nt: TGTGCCAGCAGCTTAGCCTCTGGGGATCAGCCCCAGCATTTT
clone_size: .; v_call: TRBV12-3/TRBV12-4; d_call: TRBD2; cdr3_length: 14; j_call: TRBJ2-7; cdr3_aa: CASRGGRGVAEQYF; cdr3_nt: TGTGCCAGCAGGGGGGGGAGAGGGGTTGCCGAGCAGTACTTC
clone_size: few; v_call: TRBV12-3/TRBV12-4; d_call: .; cdr3_length: 11; j_call: TRBJ2-7; cdr3_aa: CASSRFYEQYF; cdr3_nt: TGTGCCAGCAGCCGTTTTTACGAGCAGTACTTC
clone_size: few; v_call: TRBV12-3/TRBV12-4; d_call: .; cdr3_length: 14; j_call: TRBJ2-5; cdr3_aa: CASSGAWRGETQYF; cdr3_nt: TGTGCCAGCAGTGGGGCGTGGCGTGGGGAGACCCAGTACTTC
clone_size: .; v_call: TRBV12-3/TRBV12-4; d_call: .; cdr3_length: 12; j_call: TRBJ1-5; cdr3_aa: CASSPGSQPQHF; cdr3_nt: TGTGCCAGCAGTCCAGGGAGTCAGCCCCAGCATTTT
clone_size: .; v_call: TRBV20-1; d_call: .; cdr3_length: 16; j_call: TRBJ1-1; cdr3_aa: CSARDPRGWMNTEAFF; cdr3_nt: TGCAGTGCTAGAGATCCCAGAGGATGGATGAACACTGAAGCTTTCTTT
clone_size: few; v_call: TRBV28; d_call: .; cdr3_length: 16; j_call: TRBJ2-4; cdr3_aa: CASNSHSALAKNIQYF; cdr3_nt: TGTGCCAGCAACTCTCACAGCGCCCTAGCCAAAAACATTCAGTACTTC
clone_size: .; v_call: TRBV14; d_call: TRBD1; cdr3_length: 18; j_call: TRBJ2-5; cdr3_aa: CASSQVLPRTGDQETQYF; cdr3_nt: TGTGCCAGCAGCCAGGTACTTCCTAGGACAGGGGACCAAGAGACCCAGTACTTC
clone_size: .; v_call: TRBV5-4; d_call: .; cdr3_length: 15; j_call: TRBJ1-4; cdr3_aa: CASSLDQGPNEKLFF; cdr3_nt: TGTGCCAGCAGCTTGGATCAGGGCCCTAATGAAAAACTGTTTTTT
clone_size: .; v_call: TRBV11-2; d_call: .; cdr3_length: 13; j_call: TRBJ2-7; cdr3_aa: CASRAGLPSEQYF; cdr3_nt: TGTGCCAGCAGGGCGGGACTCCCGAGCGAGCAGTACTTC
clone_size: .; v_call: TRBV7-9; d_call: .; cdr3_length: 15; j_call: TRBJ1-6; cdr3_aa: CASSSPPGRGSPLHF; cdr3_nt: TGTGCCAGCAGCTCCCCCCCGGGGAGAGGTTCACCCCTCCACTTT
clone_size: few; v_call: TRBV5-6; d_call: TRBD2; cdr3_length: 16; j_call: TRBJ2-1; cdr3_aa: CASSPLDSGSRNEQFF; cdr3_nt: TGTGCCAGCAGCCCCCTTGATAGCGGGAGTCGCAATGAGCAGTTCTTC
clone_size: few; v_call: TRBV20-1; d_call: .; cdr3_length: 12; j_call: TRBJ2-7; cdr3_aa: CSATRQSRQQYF; cdr3_nt: TGCAGTGCTACCCGACAGAGTAGGCAGCAGTACTTC
clone_size: .; v_call: TRBV28; d_call: TRBD1; cdr3_length: 14; j_call: TRBJ2-7; cdr3_aa: CASSLRQGTYEQYF; cdr3_nt: TGTGCCAGCAGTTTACGACAGGGGACCTACGAGCAGTACTTC
clone_size: .; v_call: TRBV4-3; d_call: TRBD2; cdr3_length: 17; j_call: TRBJ2-2; cdr3_aa: CASSQRLAGANTGELFF; cdr3_nt: TGCGCCAGCAGCCAGCGACTAGCGGGGGCGAACACCGGGGAGCTGTTTTTT
clone_size: .; v_call: TRBV7-8; d_call: TRBD2; cdr3_length: 16; j_call: TRBJ2-2; cdr3_aa: CASSLAPSGNTGELFF; cdr3_nt: TGTGCCAGCAGCTTAGCGCCTAGCGGAAACACCGGGGAGCTGTTTTTT
clone_size: .; v_call: TRBV20-1; d_call: .; cdr3_length: 13; j_call: TRBJ2-3; cdr3_aa: CSANSGITDTQYF; cdr3_nt: TGCAGTGCTAACTCAGGTATCACAGATACGCAGTATTTT
clone_size: .; v_call: TRBV30; d_call: TRBD1; cdr3_length: 15; j_call: TRBJ2-5; cdr3_aa: CAWSLTGGWQETQYF; cdr3_nt: TGTGCCTGGAGTCTTACAGGGGGCTGGCAAGAGACCCAGTACTTC
clone_size: few; v_call: TRBV19; d_call: .; cdr3_length: 14; j_call: TRBJ2-3; cdr3_aa: CASSMSSDTDTQYF; cdr3_nt: TGTGCCAGTAGTATGTCTAGTGACACAGATACGCAGTATTTT
clone_size: few; v_call: TRBV6-1; d_call: TRBD1; cdr3_length: 15; j_call: TRBJ2-7; cdr3_aa: CASRRDRASLYEQYF; cdr3_nt: TGTGCCAGCAGGCGAGACAGGGCGTCTCTTTACGAGCAGTACTTC
clone_size: .; v_call: TRBV6-4; d_call: TRBD2; cdr3_length: 13; j_call: TRBJ2-3; cdr3_aa: CASSAGGPDTQYF; cdr3_nt: TGTGCCAGCAGTGCGGGGGGACCAGATACGCAGTATTTT
clone_size: .; v_call: TRBV5-5; d_call: .; cdr3_length: 14; j_call: TRBJ1-1; cdr3_aa: CASSFRTANTEAFF; cdr3_nt: TGTGCCAGCAGCTTTCGGACCGCGAACACTGAAGCTTTCTTT
clone_size: few; v_call: TRBV12-3/TRBV12-4; d_call: .; cdr3_length: 13; j_call: TRBJ1-5; cdr3_aa: CASGIYSNQPQHF; cdr3_nt: TGTGCCAGCGGGATTTATAGCAATCAGCCCCAGCATTTT
clone_size: .; v_call: TRBV27; d_call: .; cdr3_length: 16; j_call: TRBJ1-6; cdr3_aa: CASSSTPGFYNSPLHF; cdr3_nt: TGTGCCAGCAGTTCGACTCCAGGGTTTTATAATTCACCCCTCCACTTT
clone_size: .; v_call: TRBV7-6; d_call: TRBD1; cdr3_length: 15; j_call: TRBJ2-1; cdr3_aa: CASSVTGTGFHEQFF; cdr3_nt: TGTGCCAGCAGCGTCACCGGGACAGGGTTCCATGAGCAGTTCTTC
clone_size: .; v_call: TRBV6-2/TRBV6-3; d_call: TRBD2; cdr3_length: 16; j_call: TRBJ2-7; cdr3_aa: CASSYARTSPNREQYF; cdr3_nt: TGTGCCAGCAGTTACGCGAGGACTAGCCCCAATCGCGAGCAGTACTTC